These T cell receptor beta chains were read from a single sample in a study of tumor T cells in aggressive B-cell lymphoma. Here immunoSEQ multiplex PCR was the method, and the copy in TCRdb shows in-frame clones only, minus some. The data contain hundreds of clones, roughly 80% of them seen just once; the ten biggest clones take up about 8%. Sequenced input: tumor tissue. These receptors all stem from an adult with diffuse large B cell lymphoma. Each CDR3 is given with its conserved first and last residue. A D gene is named only where the DNA matches it firmly. Some rows mark clone size as missing; the rest say once, few, many or name a class of expanded clone.

size: -
J: TRBJ2-1
D: TRBD1
V: TRBV28
CDR3: CASSLSGQSLYNEQFF
DNA: TGTGCCAGCAGTTTATCGGGACAGTCATTATACAATGAGCAGTTCTTC

size: -
J: TRBJ2-5
D: TRBD2
V: TRBV19
CDR3: CASQAGRGSTQYF
DNA: TGTGCCAGCCAAGCGGGGAGGGGTTCGACCCAGTACTTC

size: -
J: TRBJ2-7
D: TRBD1
V: TRBV19
CDR3: CARAPGQGADEQYF
DNA: TGTGCCAGGGCTCCGGGACAGGGGGCCGACGAGCAGTACTTC

size: -
J: TRBJ2-7
D: -
V: TRBV6-5
CDR3: CASSYSYGYEQYF
DNA: TGTGCCAGCAGTTACTCCTACGGCTACGAGCAGTACTTC

size: -
J: TRBJ2-5
D: -
V: TRBV18
CDR3: CASSPPHGEETQYF
DNA: TGTGCCAGCTCACCACCGCACGGGGAAGAGACCCAGTACTTC

size: few
J: TRBJ2-3
D: TRBD2
V: TRBV7-2
CDR3: CASSLVGEGMDTQYF
DNA: TGTGCCAGCAGCTTAGTAGGGGAGGGAATGGATACGCAGTATTTT

size: few
J: TRBJ2-1
D: TRBD2
V: TRBV11-1
CDR3: CASSLGGSSYNEQFF
DNA: TGTGCCAGCAGCTTAGGCGGGAGCTCCTACAATGAGCAGTTCTTC

size: -
J: TRBJ1-5
D: TRBD1
V: TRBV6-5
CDR3: CASRLQTGGAGPQHF
DNA: TGTGCCAGCAGGCTACAGACAGGGGGCGCGGGGCCCCAGCATTTT

size: -
J: TRBJ2-1
D: TRBD2
V: TRBV4-1
CDR3: CASSQGTSADEQFF
DNA: TGCGCCAGCAGCCAAGGGACTAGCGCCGATGAGCAGTTCTTC

size: -
J: TRBJ2-7
D: -
V: TRBV18
CDR3: CASSPIRQTYEQYF
DNA: TGTGCCAGCTCACCAATACGACAGACCTACGAGCAGTACTTC

size: hyperexpanded
J: TRBJ2-7
D: -
V: TRBV13
CDR3: CASSFDRGSYEQYF
DNA: TGTGCCAGCAGCTTCGACCGGGGGTCATACGAGCAGTACTTC

size: -
J: TRBJ1-2
D: TRBD1
V: TRBV30
CDR3: CAWRSGTGGANGYTF
DNA: TGTGCCTGGAGATCCGGGACAGGGGGCGCGAATGGCTACACCTTC

size: few
J: TRBJ2-1
D: -
V: TRBV7-7
CDR3: CASSLALAQEQFF
DNA: TGTGCCAGCAGCTTAGCACTAGCACAGGAGCAGTTCTTC

size: -
J: TRBJ2-4
D: TRBD1
V: TRBV19
CDR3: CASRGQGGNIQYF
DNA: TGTGCCAGCCGAGGACAGGGGGGGAACATTCAGTACTTC

size: -
J: TRBJ1-1
D: TRBD1
V: TRBV6-5
CDR3: CACTRDREVNTEAFF
DNA: TGTGCCTGCACCCGGGACAGGGAGGTGAACACTGAAGCTTTCTTT

size: -
J: TRBJ1-4
D: -
V: TRBV9
CDR3: CASSVFVGPNEKLFF
DNA: TGTGCCAGCAGCGTATTCGTTGGGCCTAATGAAAAACTGTTTTTT

size: -
J: TRBJ2-7
D: -
V: TRBV19
CDR3: CASSRGGQGRYEQYF
DNA: TGTGCCAGTAGCCGGGGGGGACAGGGTCGCTACGAGCAGTACTTC

size: few
J: TRBJ1-4
D: -
V: TRBV11-2
CDR3: CASSLDVGRGLFF
DNA: TGTGCCAGCAGCTTAGATGTGGGGCGGGGGTTGTTTTTT

size: -
J: TRBJ2-3
D: -
V: TRBV19
CDR3: CASSTLRERDTQYF
DNA: TGTGCCAGTAGTACCCTAAGGGAGAGAGATACGCAGTATTTT

size: few
J: TRBJ2-3
D: TRBD1
V: TRBV11-2
CDR3: CASSLADRVADTQYF
DNA: TGTGCCAGCAGCTTAGCGGACAGGGTTGCAGATACGCAGTATTTT

size: -
J: TRBJ2-1
D: -
V: TRBV9
CDR3: CASSVTDYQSYNEQFF
DNA: TGTGCCAGCAGCGTAACGGACTATCAATCCTACAATGAGCAGTTCTTC

size: -
J: TRBJ2-5
D: -
V: TRBV5-1
CDR3: CASSLSGDSETQYF
DNA: TGCGCCAGCAGCTTGTCCGGGGATTCAGAGACCCAGTACTTC